The 5 T cell receptor beta chains below were found in one sample sequenced in a study of beta chain features in type 1 diabetes. The investigators reverse transcribed all of the isolated RNA, so they sequenced expressed TCRB transcripts. The assay was immunoSEQ multiplex PCR, and TCRdb's table has in-frame clones only and misses some. The sample records some 640,000 clones, over 12% being singletons. The antigens for these receptors are not known. Findings of the study overall: Shorter TCRB CDR3s, moderately but significantly so, marked every one of the four CD4+ subsets in Type 1 diabetes patients.

Sequencing input: naive CD4+ T cells from blood. The source of these receptors is a man younger than 35 with type 1 diabetes.

The chain has TRBV7-9 and TRBJ1-1; D call uncertain. Trimming took 2 bases from V and 0 from J, leaving 10 bases between them. Per germline, CDR1 SEHNR and CDR2 FQNEAQ (reference sequence). The CDR3 contains 15 residues. In DNA, the CDR3 is TGTGCCAGCAGCTTATTTAGGGCTTTGAACACTGAAGCTTTCTTT. Translation gives CASSLFRALNTEAFF.

This clone was counted between two and nine times. The CDR3 DNA follows: TGTGCCTGGAGTGGGACAGGGGTTAACCCCTACGAGCAGTACTTC. This sequence encodes CAWSGTGVNPYEQYF. The chain employs TRBV30 and TRBJ2-7; TRBD1 aligns across 9 bases. The CDR3 loop spans 15 amino acids. Germline V gives CDR1 GTSNPN, CDR2 SVGIG (reference sequence). The trim removed 1 base at V and 2 bases at J, leaving 6 bases unmatched. The full variable domain, its missing parts supplied by reference TRBV30 and TRBJ2-7, is SQTIHQWPATLVQPVGSPLSLECTVEGTSNPNLYWYRQAAGRGLQLLFYSVGIGQISSEVPQNLSASRPQDRQFILSSKKLLLSDSGFYLCAWSGTGVNPYEQYFGPGTRLTVT.

A few counts support this clone. The chain recombines TRBV9 with TRBJ2-7; TRBD2 might be the D (6 bases). Between the trimmed V and J ends, which lost 4 bases and 4 bases, there was a span of 18 bases. Germline loops: CDR1 SGDLS, CDR2 YYNGEE. This CDR3 is built from 15 residues. The CDR3 bases are TGTGCCAGCAGCCCACGAGCCGGGAGCTATTACGAGCAGTACTTC. This codes for CASSPRAGSYYEQYF. Based on the CDR3 plus reference TRBV9 and TRBJ2-7, the full variable domain is DSGVTQTPKHLITATGQRVTLRCSPRSGDLSVYWYQQSLDQGLQFLIQYYNGEERAKGNILERFSAQQFPDLHSELNLSSLELGDSALYFCASSPRAGSYYEQYFGPGTRLTVT.

This chain joins TRBV6-1 and TRBJ1-5; D possibly corresponds to TRBD1 (6 bases). The germline V and J ends were trimmed by 10 bases and 5 bases, with 15 bases remaining between them. CDR3 length equals 13 residues. The germline gives CDR1 MNHNS, CDR2 SASEGT. CDR3 in DNA: TGTGCCACCTACTGGGGGGCCGATCAGCCCCAGCATTTT. This encodes CATYWGADQPQHF.

This clone occurred a few times. This sequence joins TRBV29-1 and TRBJ2-3; 7 positions match TRBD1. Germline trimming cut 8 bases from V and 5 bases from J; bases unmatched to any gene: 13. Germline CDR1 and CDR2: SQVTM and ANQGSEA. This CDR3 has 14 amino acids. The CDR3 DNA follows: TGCAGCAGCTCGGGACAGTCGGGGATAGATACGCAGTATTTT. Translated, it gives CSSSGQSGIDTQYF.